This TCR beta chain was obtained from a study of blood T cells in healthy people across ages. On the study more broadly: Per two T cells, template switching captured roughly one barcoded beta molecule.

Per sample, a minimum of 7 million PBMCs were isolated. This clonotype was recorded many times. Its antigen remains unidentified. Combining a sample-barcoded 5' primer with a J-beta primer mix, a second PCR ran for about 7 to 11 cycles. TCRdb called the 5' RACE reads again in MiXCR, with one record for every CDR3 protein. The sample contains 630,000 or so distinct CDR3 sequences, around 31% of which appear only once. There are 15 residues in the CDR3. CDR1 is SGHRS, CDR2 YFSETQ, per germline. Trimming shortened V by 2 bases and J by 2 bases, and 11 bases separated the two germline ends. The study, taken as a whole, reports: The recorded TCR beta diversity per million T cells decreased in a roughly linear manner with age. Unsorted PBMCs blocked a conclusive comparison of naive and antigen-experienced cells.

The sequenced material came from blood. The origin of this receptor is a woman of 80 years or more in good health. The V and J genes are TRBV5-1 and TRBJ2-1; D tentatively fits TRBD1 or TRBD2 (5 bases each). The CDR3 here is CASSFDGATYNEQFF. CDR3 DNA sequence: TGCGCCAGCAGCTTTGACGGGGCAACCTACAATGAGCAGTTCTTC.